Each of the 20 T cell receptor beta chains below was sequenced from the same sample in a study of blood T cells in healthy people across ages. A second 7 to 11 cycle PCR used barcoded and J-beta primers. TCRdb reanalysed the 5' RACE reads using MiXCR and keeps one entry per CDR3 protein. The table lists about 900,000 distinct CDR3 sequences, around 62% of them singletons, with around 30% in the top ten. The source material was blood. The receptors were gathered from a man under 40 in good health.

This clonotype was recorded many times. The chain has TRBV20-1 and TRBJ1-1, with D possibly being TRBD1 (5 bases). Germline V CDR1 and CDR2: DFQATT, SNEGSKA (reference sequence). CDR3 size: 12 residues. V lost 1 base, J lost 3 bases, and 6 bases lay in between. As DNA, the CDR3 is TGCAGTGCTAGAGTAGGGGACACTGAAGCTTTCTTT. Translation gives CSARVGDTEAFF.

Here the CDR3 reads CASSFGQGADTQYF. CDR3 DNA sequence: TGCGCCAGCAGCTTCGGACAGGGGGCCGATACGCAGTATTTT. This rearrangement joins TRBV5-1 to TRBJ2-3, with 11 bases matching TRBD1. CDR1 SGHRS and CDR2 YFSETQ come from the germline V gene. V trimming: 2 bases; J trimming: 6 bases; junction bases outside the gene matches: 2. CDR3 length: 14 residues.

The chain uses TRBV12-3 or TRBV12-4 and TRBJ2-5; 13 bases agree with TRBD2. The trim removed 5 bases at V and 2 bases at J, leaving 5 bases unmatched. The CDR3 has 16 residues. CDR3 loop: CASSTGTSGIQETQYF. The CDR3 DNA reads TGTGCCAGCAGTACGGGGACTAGCGGGATACAAGAGACCCAGTACTTC.

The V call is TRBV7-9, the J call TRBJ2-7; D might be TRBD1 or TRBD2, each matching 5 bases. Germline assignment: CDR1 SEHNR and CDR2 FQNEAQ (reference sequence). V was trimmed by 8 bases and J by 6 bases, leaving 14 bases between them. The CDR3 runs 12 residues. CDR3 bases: TGTGCCAGCGGGGACCTAGATGGCGAGCAGTACTTC. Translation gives CASGDLDGEQYF.

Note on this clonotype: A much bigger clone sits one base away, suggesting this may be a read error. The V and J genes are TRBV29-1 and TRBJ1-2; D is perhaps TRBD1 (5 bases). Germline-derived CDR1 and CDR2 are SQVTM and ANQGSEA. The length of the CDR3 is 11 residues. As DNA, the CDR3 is TGCAGCTCCCGAGAAGGGGATGGCCACACCTTC. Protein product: CSSREGDGHTF. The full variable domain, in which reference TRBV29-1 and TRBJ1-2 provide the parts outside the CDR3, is SAVISQKPSRDICQRGTSLTIQCQVDSQVTMMFWYRQQPGQSLTLIATANQGSEATYESGFVIDKFPISRPNLTFSTLTVSNMSPEDSSIYLCSSREGDGHTFGSGTRLTVV.

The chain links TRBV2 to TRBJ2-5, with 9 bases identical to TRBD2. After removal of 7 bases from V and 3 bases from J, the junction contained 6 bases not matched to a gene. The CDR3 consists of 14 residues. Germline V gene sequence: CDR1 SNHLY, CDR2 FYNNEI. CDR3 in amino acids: CASNPSGVEETQYF. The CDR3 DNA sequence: TGTGCCAGCAACCCTAGCGGGGTGGAAGAGACCCAGTACTTC.

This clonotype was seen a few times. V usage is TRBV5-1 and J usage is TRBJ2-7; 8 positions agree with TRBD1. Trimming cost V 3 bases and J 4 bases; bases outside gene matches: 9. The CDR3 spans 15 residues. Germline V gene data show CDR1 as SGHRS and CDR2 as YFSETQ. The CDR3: CASSSEDRESYEQYF. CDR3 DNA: TGCGCCAGCAGCTCGGAGGACAGGGAGTCTTACGAGCAGTACTTC.

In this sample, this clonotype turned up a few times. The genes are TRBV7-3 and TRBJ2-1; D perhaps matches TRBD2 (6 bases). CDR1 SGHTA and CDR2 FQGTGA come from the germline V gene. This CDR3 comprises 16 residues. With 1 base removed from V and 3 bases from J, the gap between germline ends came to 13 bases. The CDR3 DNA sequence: TGTGCCAGCAGCTTAATCGCCGGGACTGTCTACAATGAGCAGTTCTTC. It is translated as CASSLIAGTVYNEQFF.

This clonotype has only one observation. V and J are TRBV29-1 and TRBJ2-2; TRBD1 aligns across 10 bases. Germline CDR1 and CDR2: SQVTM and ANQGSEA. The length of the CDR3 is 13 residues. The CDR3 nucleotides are TGCAGTGGGACAGGGGTGAACACCGGGGAGCTGTTTTTT. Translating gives CSGTGVNTGELFF.

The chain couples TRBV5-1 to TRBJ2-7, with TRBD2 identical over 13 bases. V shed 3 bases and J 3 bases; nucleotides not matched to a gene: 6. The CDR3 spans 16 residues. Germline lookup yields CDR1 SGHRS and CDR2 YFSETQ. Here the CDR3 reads CASSSRTSGGHYEQYF. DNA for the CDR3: TGCGCCAGCAGCTCCCGGACTAGCGGGGGCCACTACGAGCAGTACTTC.

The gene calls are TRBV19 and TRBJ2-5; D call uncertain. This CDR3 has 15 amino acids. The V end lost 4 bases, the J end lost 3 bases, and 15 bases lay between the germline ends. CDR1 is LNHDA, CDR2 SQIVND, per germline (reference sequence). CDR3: CASSTALSIEETQYF. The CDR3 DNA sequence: TGTGCCAGTAGTACCGCACTTTCCATCGAAGAGACCCAGTACTTC. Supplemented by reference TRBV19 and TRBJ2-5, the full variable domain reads DGGITQSPKYLFRKEGQNVTLSCEQNLNHDAMYWYRQDPGQGLRLIYYSQIVNDFQKGDIAEGYSVSREKKESFPLTVTSAQKNPTAFYLCASSTALSIEETQYFGPGTRLLVL.

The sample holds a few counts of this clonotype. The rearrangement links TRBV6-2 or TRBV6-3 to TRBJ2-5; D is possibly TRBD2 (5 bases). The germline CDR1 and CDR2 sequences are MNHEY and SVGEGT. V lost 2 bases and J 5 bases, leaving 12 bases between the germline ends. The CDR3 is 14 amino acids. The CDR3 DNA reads TGTGCCAGCAGTTACAGACTAAACGCGGAGACCCAGTACTTC. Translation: CASSYRLNAETQYF.

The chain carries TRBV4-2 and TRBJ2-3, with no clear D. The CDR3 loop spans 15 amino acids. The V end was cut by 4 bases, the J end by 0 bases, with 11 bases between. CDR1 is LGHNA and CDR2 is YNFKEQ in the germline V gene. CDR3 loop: CASSPIPPSTDTQYF. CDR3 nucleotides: TGTGCCAGCAGCCCCATCCCCCCTAGCACAGATACGCAGTATTTT.

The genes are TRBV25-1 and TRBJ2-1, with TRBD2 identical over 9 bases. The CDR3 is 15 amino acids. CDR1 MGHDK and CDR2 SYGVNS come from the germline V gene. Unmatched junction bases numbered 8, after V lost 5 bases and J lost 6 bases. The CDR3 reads CASSLGASGANEQFF. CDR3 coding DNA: TGTGCCAGCAGTTTAGGGGCTAGCGGGGCCAATGAGCAGTTCTTC.

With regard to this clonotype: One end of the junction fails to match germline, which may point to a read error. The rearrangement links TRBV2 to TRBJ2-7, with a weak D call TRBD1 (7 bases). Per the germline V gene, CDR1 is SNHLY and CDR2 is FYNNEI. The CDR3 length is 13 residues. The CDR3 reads CTSAGQISYEQYF. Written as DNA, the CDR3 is TGTACCAGCGCGGGACAGATCTCCTACGAGCAGTACTTC.

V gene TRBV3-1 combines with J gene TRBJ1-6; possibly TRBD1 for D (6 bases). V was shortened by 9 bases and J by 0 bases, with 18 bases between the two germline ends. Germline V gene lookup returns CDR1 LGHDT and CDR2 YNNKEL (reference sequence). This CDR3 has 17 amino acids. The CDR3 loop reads CASTSRTDSSYNSPLHF. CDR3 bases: TGTGCCAGTACCAGCCGGACAGACAGCTCCTATAATTCACCCCTCCACTTT.

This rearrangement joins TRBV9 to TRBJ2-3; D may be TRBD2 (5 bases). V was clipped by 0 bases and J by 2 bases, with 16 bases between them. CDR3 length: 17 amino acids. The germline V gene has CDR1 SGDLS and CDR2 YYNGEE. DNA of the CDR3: TGTGCCAGCAGCGTAGGAATCGGCGGGTTTCACACAGATACGCAGTATTTT. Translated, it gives CASSVGIGGFHTDTQYF.

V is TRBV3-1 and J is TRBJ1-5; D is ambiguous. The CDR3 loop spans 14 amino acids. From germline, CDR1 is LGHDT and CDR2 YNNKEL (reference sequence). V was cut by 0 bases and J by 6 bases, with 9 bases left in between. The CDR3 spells CASSQDNSGQPQHF. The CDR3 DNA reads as TGTGCCAGCAGCCAAGATAACTCCGGTCAGCCCCAGCATTTT.

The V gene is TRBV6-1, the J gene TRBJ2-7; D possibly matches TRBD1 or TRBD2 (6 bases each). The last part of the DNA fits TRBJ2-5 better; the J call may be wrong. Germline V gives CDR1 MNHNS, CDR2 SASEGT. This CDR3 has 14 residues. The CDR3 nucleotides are TGTGTCAACAGGGCCCCCGGGACTGCAGAGACCCAGTACTTC. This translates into CVNRAPGTAETQYF.

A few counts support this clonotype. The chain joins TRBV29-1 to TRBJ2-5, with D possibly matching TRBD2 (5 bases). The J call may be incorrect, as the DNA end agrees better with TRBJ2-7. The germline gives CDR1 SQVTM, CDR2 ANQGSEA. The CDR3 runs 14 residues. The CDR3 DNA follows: TGCAGCGTTGAATTGAGGGCAGACAAGTACGAGCAGTACTTC. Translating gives CSVELRADKYEQYF.